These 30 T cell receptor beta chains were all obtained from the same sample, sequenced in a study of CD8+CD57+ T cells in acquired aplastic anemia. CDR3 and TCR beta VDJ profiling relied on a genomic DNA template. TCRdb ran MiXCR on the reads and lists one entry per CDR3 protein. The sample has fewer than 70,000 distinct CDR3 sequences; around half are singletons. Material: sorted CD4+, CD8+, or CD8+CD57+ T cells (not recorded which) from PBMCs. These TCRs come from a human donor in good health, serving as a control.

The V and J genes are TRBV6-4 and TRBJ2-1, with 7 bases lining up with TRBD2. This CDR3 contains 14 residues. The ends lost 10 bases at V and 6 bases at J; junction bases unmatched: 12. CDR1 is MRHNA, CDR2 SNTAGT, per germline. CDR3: CATASVLAANEQFF. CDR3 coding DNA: TGTGCCACAGCTAGCGTTCTAGCGGCCAATGAGCAGTTCTTC.

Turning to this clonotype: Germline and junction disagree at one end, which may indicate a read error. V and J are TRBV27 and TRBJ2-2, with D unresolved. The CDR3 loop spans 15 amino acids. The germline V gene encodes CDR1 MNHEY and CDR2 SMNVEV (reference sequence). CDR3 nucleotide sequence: TGTGCCTGCAGTTTCCGTGGGCCTGAAACCGGGGAGCTGTTTTTT. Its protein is CACSFRGPETGELFF.

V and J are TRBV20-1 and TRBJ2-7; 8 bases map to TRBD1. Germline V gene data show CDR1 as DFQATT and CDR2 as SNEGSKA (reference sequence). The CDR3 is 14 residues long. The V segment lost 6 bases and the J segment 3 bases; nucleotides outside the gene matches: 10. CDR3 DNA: TGCAGTGCGGGTAGACAGGGGAGAAGCTACGAGCAGTACTTC. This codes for CSAGRQGRSYEQYF.

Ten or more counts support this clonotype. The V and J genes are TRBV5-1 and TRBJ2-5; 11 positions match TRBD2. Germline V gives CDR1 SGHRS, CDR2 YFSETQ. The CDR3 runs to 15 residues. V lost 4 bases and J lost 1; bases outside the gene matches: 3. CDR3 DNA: TGCGCCAGCAGCCCTGGACTAGCGGGCCAAGAGACCCAGTACTTC. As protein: CASSPGLAGQETQYF.

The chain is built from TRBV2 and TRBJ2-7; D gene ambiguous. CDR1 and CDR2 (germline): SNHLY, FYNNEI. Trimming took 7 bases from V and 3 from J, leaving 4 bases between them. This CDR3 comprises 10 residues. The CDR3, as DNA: TGTGCCAGCAAAGTCTACGAGCAGTACTTC. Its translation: CASKVYEQYF.

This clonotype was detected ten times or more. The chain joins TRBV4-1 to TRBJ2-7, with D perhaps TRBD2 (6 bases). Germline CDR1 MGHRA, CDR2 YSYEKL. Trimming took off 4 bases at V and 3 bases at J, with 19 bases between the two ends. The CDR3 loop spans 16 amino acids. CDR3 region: CASSPSDYPGLYEQYF. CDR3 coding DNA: TGCGCCAGCAGCCCTTCGGACTATCCGGGCCTCTACGAGCAGTACTTC.

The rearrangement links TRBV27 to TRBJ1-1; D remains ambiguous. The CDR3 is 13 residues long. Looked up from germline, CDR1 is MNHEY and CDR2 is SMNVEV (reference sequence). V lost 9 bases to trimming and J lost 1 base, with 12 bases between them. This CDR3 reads CASLQTGNTEAFF. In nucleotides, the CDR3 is TGTGCCAGTCTACAAACGGGGAACACTGAAGCTTTCTTT.

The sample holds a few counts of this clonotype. The CDR3 sequence: CASGELTSGNTIYF. In DNA form, the CDR3 reads TGTGCCAGTGGGGAGCTTACCTCTGGAAACACCATATATTTT. V usage is TRBV19 and J usage is TRBJ1-3; D remains unclear. Germline CDR1 is LNHDA and CDR2 is SQIVND (reference sequence). V gave up 8 bases and J gave up 0 bases, with 11 bases separating them. The length of the CDR3 is 14 residues.

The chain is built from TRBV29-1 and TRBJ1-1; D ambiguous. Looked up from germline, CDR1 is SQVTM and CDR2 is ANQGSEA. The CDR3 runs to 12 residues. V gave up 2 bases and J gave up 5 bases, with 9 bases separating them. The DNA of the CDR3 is TGCAGCGTTGAATTGGGAAATACTGAAGCTTTCTTT. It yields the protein CSVELGNTEAFF.

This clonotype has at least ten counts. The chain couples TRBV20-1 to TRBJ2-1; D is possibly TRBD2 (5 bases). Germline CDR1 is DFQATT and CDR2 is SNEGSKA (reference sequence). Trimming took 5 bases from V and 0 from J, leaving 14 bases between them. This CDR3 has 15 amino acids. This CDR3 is CSASPLASSYNEQFF. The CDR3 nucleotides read TGCAGTGCTTCCCCTCTAGCTAGCTCCTACAATGAGCAGTTCTTC.

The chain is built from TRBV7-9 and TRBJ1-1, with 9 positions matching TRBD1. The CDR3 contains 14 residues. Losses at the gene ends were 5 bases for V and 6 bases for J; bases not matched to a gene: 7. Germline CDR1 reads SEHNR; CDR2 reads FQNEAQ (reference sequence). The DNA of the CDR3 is TGTGCCAGCAGCAGGGGACAGGGAGCTGCTGAAGCTTTCTTT. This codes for CASSRGQGAAEAFF.

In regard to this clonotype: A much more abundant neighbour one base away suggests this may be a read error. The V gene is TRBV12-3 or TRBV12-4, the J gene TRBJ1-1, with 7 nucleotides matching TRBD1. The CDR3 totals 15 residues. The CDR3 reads CASSSLQGMNTEASF. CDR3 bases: TGTGCCAGCAGTTCCTTACAGGGGATGAACACTGAAGCTTCCTTT.

The CDR3 nucleotides read TGTGCCAGCAAGACACAGGGTTATCAGCCCCAGCATTTT. Translation gives CASKTQGYQPQHF. The V call is TRBV2, the J call TRBJ1-5; TRBD1 is a possible D gene (6 bases). Germline V gene lookup returns CDR1 SNHLY and CDR2 FYNNEI. V was cut by 7 bases and J by 5 bases, with 12 bases left in between. The length of the CDR3 is 13 residues.

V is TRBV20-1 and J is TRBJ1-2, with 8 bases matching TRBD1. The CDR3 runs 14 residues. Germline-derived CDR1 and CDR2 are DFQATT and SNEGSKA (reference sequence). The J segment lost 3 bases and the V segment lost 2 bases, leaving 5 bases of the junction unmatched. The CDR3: CSARHRGDHYGYTF. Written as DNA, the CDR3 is TGCAGTGCTAGACACAGGGGGGATCACTATGGCTACACCTTC.

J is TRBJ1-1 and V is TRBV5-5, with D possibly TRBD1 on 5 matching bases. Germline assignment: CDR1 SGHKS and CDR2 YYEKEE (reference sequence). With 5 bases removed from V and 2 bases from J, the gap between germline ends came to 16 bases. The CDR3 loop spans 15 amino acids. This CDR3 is CASSGTAQSNTEAFF. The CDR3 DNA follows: TGTGCCAGCAGTGGGACGGCCCAGAGTAACACTGAAGCTTTCTTT.

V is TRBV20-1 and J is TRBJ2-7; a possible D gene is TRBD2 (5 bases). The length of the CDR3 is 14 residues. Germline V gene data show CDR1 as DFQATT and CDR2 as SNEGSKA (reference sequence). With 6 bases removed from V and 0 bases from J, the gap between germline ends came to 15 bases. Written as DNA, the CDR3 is TGCAGTGCCCTAGCTGGAGGAATCTCCTACGAGCAGTACTTC. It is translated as CSALAGGISYEQYF.

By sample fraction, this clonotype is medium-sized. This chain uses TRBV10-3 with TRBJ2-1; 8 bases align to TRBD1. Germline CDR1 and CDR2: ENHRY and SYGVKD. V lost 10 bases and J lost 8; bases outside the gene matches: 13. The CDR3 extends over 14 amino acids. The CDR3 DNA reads TGTGCCAACAAAGGACAGGGTGAAGGCTATGAGCAGTTCTTC. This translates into CANKGQGEGYEQFF.

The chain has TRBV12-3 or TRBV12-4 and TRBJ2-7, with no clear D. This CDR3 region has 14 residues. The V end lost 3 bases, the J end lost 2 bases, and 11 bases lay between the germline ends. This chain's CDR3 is CASSLDLGAYEQYF. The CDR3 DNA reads TGTGCCAGCAGTTTGGACCTTGGGGCCTACGAGCAGTACTTC.

CDR3 protein: CATSRIPSGEQFF. The CDR3, as DNA: TGTGCCACCAGCCGAATACCTAGCGGGGAGCAGTTCTTC. The rearrangement joins TRBV15 to TRBJ2-1; 8 positions agree with TRBD2. With V trimmed by 5 bases and J by 10 bases, 7 bases remained unmatched. The CDR3 has 13 amino acids. CDR1 is LNHNV and CDR2 is YYDKDF in the germline V gene (reference sequence).

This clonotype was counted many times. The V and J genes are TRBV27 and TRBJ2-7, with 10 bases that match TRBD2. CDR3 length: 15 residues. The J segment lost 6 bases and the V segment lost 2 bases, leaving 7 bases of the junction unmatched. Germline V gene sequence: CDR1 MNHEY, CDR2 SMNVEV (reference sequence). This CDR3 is CASSLGLAGVSEQYF. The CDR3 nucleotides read TGTGCCAGCAGTTTAGGGCTAGCGGGAGTCTCCGAGCAGTACTTC.

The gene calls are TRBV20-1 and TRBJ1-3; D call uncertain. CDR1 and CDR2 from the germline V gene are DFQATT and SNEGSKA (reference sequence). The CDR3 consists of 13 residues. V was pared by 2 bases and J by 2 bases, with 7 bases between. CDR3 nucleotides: TGCAGTGCTAGATCAATGACTGGAAACACCATATATTTT. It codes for CSARSMTGNTIYF.

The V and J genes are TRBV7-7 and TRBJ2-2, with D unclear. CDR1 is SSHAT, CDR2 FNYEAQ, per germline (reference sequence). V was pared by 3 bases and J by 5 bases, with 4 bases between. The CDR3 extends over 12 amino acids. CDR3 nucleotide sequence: TGTGCCAGCAGCTTTAAGACCGGGGAGCTGTTTTTT. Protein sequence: CASSFKTGELFF.

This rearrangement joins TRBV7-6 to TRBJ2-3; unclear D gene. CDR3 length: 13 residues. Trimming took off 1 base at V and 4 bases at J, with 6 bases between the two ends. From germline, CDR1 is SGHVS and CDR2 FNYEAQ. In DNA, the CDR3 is TGTGCCAGCAGCTTAGTGCAGGCAGATACGCAGTATTTT. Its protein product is CASSLVQADTQYF.

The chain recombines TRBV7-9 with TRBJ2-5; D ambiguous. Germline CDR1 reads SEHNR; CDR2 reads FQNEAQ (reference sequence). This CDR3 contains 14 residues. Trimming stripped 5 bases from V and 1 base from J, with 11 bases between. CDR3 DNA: TGTGCCAGCAGCCGAACCCTATCCCAAGAGACCCAGTACTTC. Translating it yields CASSRTLSQETQYF.

Here the CDR3 reads CASNPGQASLYGYTF. The CDR3 coding sequence is TGTGCCAGCAACCCGGGACAGGCTTCGCTTTATGGCTACACCTTC. The chain uses TRBV9 and TRBJ1-2; TRBD1 agrees at 8 bases. Trimming at V came to 6 bases and at J to 5 bases, leaving 12 bases not matched to a gene. Germline V gene data show CDR1 as SGDLS and CDR2 as YYNGEE. The CDR3 has 15 residues.

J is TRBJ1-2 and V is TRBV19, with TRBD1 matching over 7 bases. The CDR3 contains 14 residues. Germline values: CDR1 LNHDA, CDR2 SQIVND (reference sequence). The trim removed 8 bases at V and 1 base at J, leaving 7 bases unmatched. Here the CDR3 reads CASDPTGFNYGYTF. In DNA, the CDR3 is TGTGCCAGTGATCCGACAGGGTTTAACTATGGCTACACCTTC.

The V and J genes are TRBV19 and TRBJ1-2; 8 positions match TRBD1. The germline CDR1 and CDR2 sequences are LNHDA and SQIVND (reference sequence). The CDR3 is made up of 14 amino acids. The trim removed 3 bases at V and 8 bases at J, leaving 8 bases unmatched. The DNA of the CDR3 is TGTGCCAGTAGTATTGGGCAGGGGGCCGCAGGCTACACCTTC. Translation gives CASSIGQGAAGYTF.

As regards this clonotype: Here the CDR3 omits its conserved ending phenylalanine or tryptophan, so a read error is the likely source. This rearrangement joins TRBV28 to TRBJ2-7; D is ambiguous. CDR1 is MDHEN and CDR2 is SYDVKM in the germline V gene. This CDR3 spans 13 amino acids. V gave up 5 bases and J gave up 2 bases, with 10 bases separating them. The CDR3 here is CASSPSAAYEQYS. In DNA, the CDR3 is TGTGCCAGCAGTCCGAGCGCGGCCTACGAGCAGTACTCC.

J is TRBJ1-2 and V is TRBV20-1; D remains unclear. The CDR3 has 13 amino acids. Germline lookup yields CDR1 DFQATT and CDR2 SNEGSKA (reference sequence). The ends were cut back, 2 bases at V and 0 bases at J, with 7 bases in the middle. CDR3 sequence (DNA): TGCAGTGCTAGAAGGGCGGCTAACTATGGCTACACCTTC. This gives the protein CSARRAANYGYTF.

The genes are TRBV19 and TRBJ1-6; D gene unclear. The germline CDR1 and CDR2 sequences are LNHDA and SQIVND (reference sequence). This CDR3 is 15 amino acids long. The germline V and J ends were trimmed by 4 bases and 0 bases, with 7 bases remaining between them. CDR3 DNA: TGTGCCAGTAGTACTAAGACCTCCTATAATTCACCCCTCCACTTT. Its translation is CASSTKTSYNSPLHF. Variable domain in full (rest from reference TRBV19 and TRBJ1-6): DGGITQSPKYLFRKEGQNVTLSCEQNLNHDAMYWYRQDPGQGLRLIYYSQIVNDFQKGDIAEGYSVSREKKESFPLTVTSAQKNPTAFYLCASSTKTSYNSPLHFGNGTRLTVT.